Listed below are T cell receptor beta chains from one sample, sequenced in a study of cytomegalovirus exposure and HLA in healthy donors. TCRdb keeps only in-frame clones here, not all; method: immunoSEQ multiplex PCR. There are about 99,000 clones in the sample; 79% occur only once, and less than 3.5% lies in the top ten. The sequencing sample was made of PBMCs. The receptors stem from a male donor in good health and CMV-seropositive. Both conserved end residues are part of each CDR3. The order of the fields is V gene, J gene, CDR3 protein.

v_gene: TRBV29-1; j_gene: TRBJ1-1; CDR3aa: CSATEAFF
v_gene: TRBV7-2; j_gene: TRBJ1-2; CDR3aa: CASSPGQGNTF
v_gene: TRBV5-1; j_gene: TRBJ1-6; CDR3aa: CASSVDSGNSPLHF
v_gene: TRBV30; j_gene: NA; CDR3aa: CAWRVLAGGEQYF
v_gene: TRBV7-2; j_gene: TRBJ2-5; CDR3aa: CASSLAERGVETQYF
v_gene: TRBV5-8; j_gene: TRBJ1-4; CDR3aa: CASNAPGTVWEKLFF
v_gene: TRBV30; j_gene: TRBJ2-7; CDR3aa: CAWSYGQEVDEQYF
v_gene: TRBV29-1; j_gene: TRBJ2-7; CDR3aa: CSVVPRDRGSGYEQYF
v_gene: TRBV29-1; j_gene: TRBJ2-2; CDR3aa: CSVATGTNTGELFF
v_gene: TRBV5-4; j_gene: TRBJ2-4; CDR3aa: CASSRGQVGDIQYF